This paragraph reports one T cell receptor beta chain. This specimen belongs to a study of cytomegalovirus exposure and HLA in healthy donors. Trimming removed 3 bases from V and 4 bases from J; junction bases left unmatched: 19. CDR3 size: 19 residues. CDR1 is KGHSH and CDR2 is LQKENI in the germline V gene. Amplification used 60 Vbeta primers and 13 Jbeta primers. Libraries were prepared by immunoSEQ multiplex PCR; TCRdb keeps only in-frame clonotypes and omits some of them. This table has about 130,000 clones, roughly 80% appearing once. The rearrangement uses TRBV18 and TRBJ2-5, with 8 bases fitting TRBD2. This sequence originates from a boy aged 5-17 years in good health and CMV-seronegative. Sequences were obtained from PBMCs. The CDR3 protein is CASSPYPGAPAAGAETQYF. The CDR3 DNA follows: TGTGCCAGCTCACCGTATCCCGGGGCGCCCGCAGCGGGAGCAGAGACCCAGTACTTC.